This T cell receptor beta chain comes out of a study of Ad26.COV2.S vaccination and SARS-CoV-2 variants. Sample treatment: around 19 received Ad26.COV2.S at low or high dose, single or two shots; five or six received placebo; per-sample allocation not given. Collection of samples fell on day 63 after the first vaccine or placebo injection. Germline-derived CDR1 and CDR2 are SNHLY and FYNNEI. The CDR3 is 16 amino acids. Trimming removed 4 bases from V and 3 bases from J; junction bases left unmatched: 10. Profiled with immunoSEQ multiplex PCR; TCRdb holds only in-frame clones, not every one. The table shows fewer than 800,000 clones, with roughly nine tenths occurring only once.

This rearrangement joins TRBV2 to TRBJ2-7; 9 nucleotides agree with TRBD2. The clonotype originates from a person aged 18 to 65 who received the Ad26.COV2.S COVID-19 vaccine or a placebo. Material: peripheral blood, obtained in a trial of Ad26.COV2.S vaccine versus placebo. CDR3 in DNA: TGTGCCAGCAGTGGAGGTAGCGGGGGCTCCTACTACGAGCAGTACTTC. Its translation is CASSGGSGGSYYEQYF.